This T cell receptor beta chain was retrieved from a study of regulatory T cells in long-lasting Graves disease. Germline V gene sequence: CDR1 MNHEY, CDR2 SMNVEV (reference sequence). The V gene end was trimmed by 2 bases and the J gene end by 2 bases; junction bases not matched to a gene: 13. The CDR3 is made up of 18 amino acids. Time point meaning: newly diagnosed GD, antithyroid drugs for less than 3 months. Generation of the TCR library employed RNA extracted from PBMCs. Ten or more counts support this clonotype. Antigen specificity is unknown. Study-level results: Gene preferences differed: TRBV28, TRBJ1-2, TRBJ2-5 in persistent cases.

Library construction for TCR beta used iRepertoire HTBI primers and Arm-PCR of CDR3 regions. In TCRdb, the multiplex PCR reads were re-called with MiXCR into one record per CDR3 protein. The top ten clones hold about 19% of a sample with approximately 350,000 distinct CDR3 sequences, about 11% of them seen once. These data were also filed under a second study, of T cells in Graves' hyperthyroidism and ophthalmopathy. That source notes: Patients were excluded because of uncontrolled infection, other autoimmune disease, pregnancy or lactation.

The genes are TRBV27 and TRBJ2-7, with 9 bases matching TRBD1. This TCR came from a woman under 30 with Graves disease. This material consisted of peripheral blood mononuclear cells (PBMCs), taken at new diagnosis, from a patient treated with antithyroid drugs. CDR3 DNA sequence: TGTGCCAGCAGTTTAACTCCCGGACAGGGGAATAGTGCCTACGAGCAGTACTTC. This codes for CASSLTPGQGNSAYEQYF.